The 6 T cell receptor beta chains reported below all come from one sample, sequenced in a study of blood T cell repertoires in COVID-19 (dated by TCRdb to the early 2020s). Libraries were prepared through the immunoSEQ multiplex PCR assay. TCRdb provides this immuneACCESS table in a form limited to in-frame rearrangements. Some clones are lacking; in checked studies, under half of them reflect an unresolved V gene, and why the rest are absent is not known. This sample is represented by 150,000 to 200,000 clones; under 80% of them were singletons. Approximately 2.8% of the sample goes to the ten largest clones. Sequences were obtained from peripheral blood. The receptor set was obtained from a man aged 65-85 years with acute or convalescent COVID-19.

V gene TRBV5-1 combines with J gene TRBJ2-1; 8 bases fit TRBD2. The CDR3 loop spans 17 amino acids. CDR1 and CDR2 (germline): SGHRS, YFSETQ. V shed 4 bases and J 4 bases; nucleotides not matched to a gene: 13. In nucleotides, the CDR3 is TGCGCCAGCAGCACCACCCTGACAGGACTAGCTTACAATGAGCAGTTCTTC. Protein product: CASSTTLTGLAYNEQFF.

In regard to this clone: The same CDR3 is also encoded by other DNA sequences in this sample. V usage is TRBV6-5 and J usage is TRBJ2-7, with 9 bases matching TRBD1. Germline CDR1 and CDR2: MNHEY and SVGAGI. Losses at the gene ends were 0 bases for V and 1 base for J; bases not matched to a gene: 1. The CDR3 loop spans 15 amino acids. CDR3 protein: CASSYSGTGSYEQYF. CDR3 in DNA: TGTGCCAGCAGTTACTCCGGGACAGGGTCCTACGAGCAGTACTTC.

Here the CDR3 DNA reads TGTGCCAGTAGTGTGGACAGGGGAGGTTACAATGAGCAGTTCTTC. Protein: CASSVDRGGYNEQFF. V and J are TRBV19 and TRBJ2-1, with 9 bases fitting TRBD1. The CDR3 has 15 amino acids. CDR1 and CDR2 from the germline V gene are LNHDA and SQIVND (reference sequence). V lost 5 bases and J lost 4; bases outside the gene matches: 6.

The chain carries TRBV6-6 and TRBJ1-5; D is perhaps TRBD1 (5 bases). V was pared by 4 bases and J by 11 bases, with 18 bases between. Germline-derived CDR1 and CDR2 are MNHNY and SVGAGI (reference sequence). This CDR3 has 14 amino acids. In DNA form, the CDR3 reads TGTGCCAGCAGTTTTCTCCCGGGACTTCGGGCCCAGCATTTT. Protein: CASSFLPGLRAQHF.

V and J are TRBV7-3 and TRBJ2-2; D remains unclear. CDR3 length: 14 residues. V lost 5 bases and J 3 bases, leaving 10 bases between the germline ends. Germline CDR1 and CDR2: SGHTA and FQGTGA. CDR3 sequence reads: CASSPREYTGELFF. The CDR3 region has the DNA TGTGCCAGCAGCCCTCGAGAGTACACCGGGGAGCTGTTTTTT.

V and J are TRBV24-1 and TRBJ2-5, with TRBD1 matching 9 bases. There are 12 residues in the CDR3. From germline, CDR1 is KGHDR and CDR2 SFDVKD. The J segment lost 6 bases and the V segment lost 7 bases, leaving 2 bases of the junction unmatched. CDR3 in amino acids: CATRGTGQTQYF. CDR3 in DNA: TGTGCCACCAGAGGGACAGGGCAGACCCAGTACTTC.